The 7 T cell receptor beta chains below all came from one sample that was sequenced in a study of cytomegalovirus exposure and HLA in healthy donors. Amplification used 60 Vbeta primers and 13 Jbeta primers. The protocol was immunoSEQ multiplex PCR, while the TCRdb copy is restricted to in-frame clones and leaves out a portion. The table has approximately 200,000 clones, 79% seen once. Material: PBMCs. Receptors originate from a girl aged 10 to 17 in good health and CMV-seropositive.

This clone was detected a few times. The chain has TRBV2 and TRBJ1-2, with no clear D. V was clipped by 3 bases and J by 2 bases, with 10 bases between them. This CDR3 is 14 amino acids long. CDR1 is SNHLY and CDR2 is FYNNEI in the germline V gene. For the CDR3, the DNA is TGTGCCAGCAGTGATGGCAGGATAAACTATGGCTACACCTTC. Protein product: CASSDGRINYGYTF.

The chain links TRBV10-2 to TRBJ2-5; TRBD2 agrees at 11 bases. V shed 6 bases, J shed 3 bases, and the junction held 6 bases outside the gene matches. The CDR3 loop spans 15 amino acids. Germline CDR1 is WSHSY and CDR2 is SAAADI. The CDR3 reads CASSPEGLAEETQYF. The CDR3 nucleotides are TGCGCCAGCAGCCCCGAGGGACTAGCGGAAGAGACCCAGTACTTC.

The chain is built from TRBV5-6 and TRBJ2-3; the match to TRBD1 covers 8 bases. Trimming removed 6 bases from V and 1 base from J; junction bases left unmatched: 10. Germline assignment: CDR1 SGHDT and CDR2 YYEEEE. The CDR3 has 16 amino acids. CDR3 amino acids: CASTIGVGQGTDTQYF. CDR3 in DNA: TGTGCCAGCACCATTGGGGTGGGACAGGGCACAGATACGCAGTATTTT.

The CDR3 sequence is CASSQDDRGNQPQHF. The CDR3 nucleotides are TGCGCCAGCAGCCAAGACGACAGGGGTAATCAGCCCCAGCATTTT. This rearrangement joins TRBV4-1 to TRBJ1-5; 8 bases line up with TRBD1. CDR3 length: 15 amino acids. The germline gives CDR1 MGHRA, CDR2 YSYEKL. Unmatched junction bases numbered 2, after V lost 0 bases and J lost 4 bases.

The CDR3 protein is CASSIGQGVGNQPQHF. DNA for the CDR3: TGTGCCAGTAGTATCGGACAGGGGGTAGGGAATCAGCCCCAGCATTTT. The chain joins TRBV19 to TRBJ1-5; 10 bases are a match to TRBD1. V lost 3 bases and J lost 4; bases outside the gene matches: 6. This CDR3 contains 16 residues. Germline V gene sequence: CDR1 LNHDA, CDR2 SQIVND (reference sequence).

The CDR3 protein is CASNLGAANGELFF. For the CDR3, the DNA is TGTGCCAGCAACCTAGGGGCTGCGAACGGGGAGCTGTTTTTT. V and J are TRBV5-8 and TRBJ2-2; possible D gene TRBD1, 5 bases. Germline-derived CDR1 and CDR2 are SGHTS and YDEGEE. The CDR3 has 14 residues. V lost 6 bases and J lost 7, with 16 bases in between.

The rearrangement uses TRBV5-1 and TRBJ2-2; no clear D gene. V was trimmed by 3 bases and J by 4 bases, leaving 7 bases between them. CDR1 is SGHRS, CDR2 YFSETQ, per germline. This CDR3 has 13 residues. The CDR3 spells CASSSRITGELFF. The CDR3 DNA follows: TGCGCCAGCAGCTCCAGGATCACCGGGGAGCTGTTTTTT.